Described below is a single T cell receptor beta chain sequence and its context. The antigen remains unidentified. The source of the sample is a study of T-cell memory formation after mild COVID-19. Regarding the study as a whole: Clonal second-wave expansions that peaked on day 37 had unconfirmed SARS-CoV-2 specificity.

Germline V gene data show CDR1 as SGHKS and CDR2 as YYEKEE (reference sequence). V dropped 5 bases and J dropped 12 bases, with 17 bases sitting between them. CDR3 length equals 12 residues. From the 5' RACE reads, TCRdb called clonotypes with MiXCR, one entry per CDR3 protein. The table lists 250,000 to 300,000 distinct CDR3 sequences, around 15% of them singletons. Material for sequencing was PBMCs or a T cell subset sorted from them (not recorded which). This clonotype was obtained from a man aged 18 to 30 who had mild COVID-19 (a few samples of this study predate the infection). Cell type and time point are not known. This rearrangement joins TRBV5-5 to TRBJ1-1, with D perhaps TRBD1 (6 bases). The CDR3 is CASSLIQGRSFF. DNA for the CDR3: TGTGCCAGCAGTCTGATACAGGGAAGGTCTTTCTTT.